The TCR beta chain under discussion was sequenced for a study of T cell changes during pregnancy in multiple sclerosis. Assay used: immunoSEQ multiplex PCR; TCRdb lists only in-frame clones, some missing. The data contain some 27,000 clones, approximately 94% of them singletons. This CDR3 contains 14 residues. Germline values: CDR1 SGHKS, CDR2 YYEKEE (reference sequence). The trim removed 4 bases at V and 2 bases at J, leaving 4 bases unmatched. Sequences were derived from CD4+ T cells from peripheral blood mononuclear cells, sampled after pregnancy. This sequence was found in a female donor with multiple sclerosis, enrolled in a pregnancy study. The chain is built from TRBV5-5 and TRBJ1-2; 8 bases are a match to TRBD1. The CDR3 region has the DNA TGTGCCAGCAGCGTACAGGGGGTGAACTATGGCTACACCTTC. It codes for CASSVQGVNYGYTF.